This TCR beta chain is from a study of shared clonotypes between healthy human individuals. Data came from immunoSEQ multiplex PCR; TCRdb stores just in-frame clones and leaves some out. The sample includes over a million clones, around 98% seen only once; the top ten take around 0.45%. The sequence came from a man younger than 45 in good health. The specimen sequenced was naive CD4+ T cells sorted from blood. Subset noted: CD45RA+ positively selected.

CDR3 DNA sequence: TGTGCCAGCAGCTTAGCGCACCCAGGGTACAATCAGCCCCAGCATTTT. Translation: CASSLAHPGYNQPQHF. The chain combines TRBV7-9 with TRBJ1-5; D possibly corresponds to TRBD1 (5 bases). CDR1 is SEHNR and CDR2 is FQNEAQ in the germline V gene (reference sequence). The CDR3 loop spans 16 amino acids. The ends were cut back, 0 bases at V and 3 bases at J, with 12 bases in the middle.